This T cell receptor (beta chain) was observed in a study of human T cells and chemical hapten exposure (dated by TCRdb to the early 2020s). Turning to the overall study: For sensitization, 2% DPC in acetone was applied to a roughly 2 cm by roughly 2 cm area of upper inner arm skin. Patients additionally received weekly therapeutic DPC doses to the scalp throughout the approximately 24-week study period. Patch testing was done on the upper back using Finn chambers containing 0.01% DPC, and results were scored after 6 days according to International Contact Dermatitis Research Group standards. The patient cohort, mostly female, included alopecia areata with under or over 50% scalp involvement, alopecia totalis and alopecia universalis. The libraries were sequenced as a pool, and the TCR yield per sample differed mostly because of small variations in library volumes within the pool. In alopecia patients, the study followed how the peripheral blood TCR repertoire changed in vivo over primary and secondary sensitization to diphenylcyclopropenone (DPC), a hapten. Blood was sampled from patients pre-sensitization (week 0) and at 2, 6 and about 24 weeks after DPC sensitization. For TCR sequencing, blood came from twenty-nine alopecia patients at anywhere from one to four time points (pre-sensitization, 2, 6 and 24 weeks). Paper-wide results and their limitations: DPC sensitization did not change how many TCRs were above 1 in 1000 frequency, and no evidence was found of alterations in global repertoire structure. After repeated subsampling, changes were observed in the strength of the expansion versus patch-test correlation and in the threshold at which the correlation became significant. Expanded TCRs formed significantly more large CDR3 similarity clusters than pre-sensitization or healthy control sets, consistent with antigen-driven responses. A positive correlation was found between the number of PT1 expanded TCRs and patch test score, with significance reached at thresholds 8, 16 and 32 but not 4. All patients had alopecia, a presumed autoimmune disease, so their immune response might differ from that of healthy individuals.

The time point label for this specimen denotes: pre-sensitization, week 0. This specimen's treatment or condition label, interpreted: therapeutic diphenylcyclopropenone sensitization with weekly scalp DPC. At every patch-test visit, the blood draw took place before the patch test was put on. To be eligible, patients had to be aged 18 to 70, diagnosed with alopecia and judged suitable for DPC therapy, while pregnant patients were excluded. Total RNA was extracted from unfractionated whole blood collected in Tempus Blood RNA tubes. In regard to this clonotype: Its target antigen remains unknown. Nothing much larger sits one base from this clone, and base qualities are not available.

To prepare the library, RACE was applied. Sequencing was performed on a NextSeq 500. Library preparation attached unique molecular identifiers to individual cDNA molecules for quantitative, reproducible TCR counting. Both TCR alpha and TCR beta chains were sequenced from each blood RNA sample. The published analysis was carried out like this. A median of roughly 99,000 TCRs per sample was observed, with a range of roughly 23,224 to 700,000. The Decombinator software suite was used to annotate the V, J and CDR3 of the TCR reads. For the PS versus PT1 abundance plots, all samples were subsampled to the same number of TCRs (28,000). TCRs were defined as expanded if absent before sensitization and observed at least eight times at the 2-week time point. TCRdb took the public reads, trimmed them with fastp at Q25, ran MiXCR for clone calling and kept in-frame beta chains. Duplicate CDR3 protein sequences are folded into a single record with the most common DNA and genes. The V and J calls here are based on TCRdb, not the publication. Across this sample there are 95,000 to 150,000 distinct CDR3 sequences, with 13% seen only once. The ten largest account for around 3% of the sample.

V and J are truncated by 0 bases and 5 bases respectively, leaving an intervening sequence of 14 bases. CDR3 length: 16 amino acids, cysteine to phenylalanine. Only the CDR3 DNA is retained, 48 bases long and in frame from the first base. The CDR1 and CDR2 encoded by the germline V gene are MNHEY and SVGAGI. This TCR was recovered from a woman younger than 35 with alopecia areata. Some clones in this sample may be carry-over from other donors' samples. The V gene is TRBV6-5 and the J gene is TRBJ2-4; TRBD1 might be the D gene, on 5 matching bases. Sequenced here: whole blood, sampled in connection with sensitization to the hapten diphenylcyclopropenone (DPC). The encoded CDR3 is CASSYSIGAAENIQYF. Here is the DNA: TGTGCCAGCAGTTACTCGATTGGGGCAGCTGAAAACATTCAGTACTTC.